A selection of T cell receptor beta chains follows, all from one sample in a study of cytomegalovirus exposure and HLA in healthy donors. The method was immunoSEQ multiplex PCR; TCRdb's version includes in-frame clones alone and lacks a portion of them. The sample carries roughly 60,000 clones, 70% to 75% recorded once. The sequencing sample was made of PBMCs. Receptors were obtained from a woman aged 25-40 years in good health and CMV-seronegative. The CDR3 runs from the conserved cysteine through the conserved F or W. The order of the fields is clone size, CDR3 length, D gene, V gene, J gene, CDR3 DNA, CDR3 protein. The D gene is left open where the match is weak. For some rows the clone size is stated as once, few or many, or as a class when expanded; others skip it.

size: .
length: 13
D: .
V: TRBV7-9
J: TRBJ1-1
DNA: TGTGCCAGCAGCCTATCAGACACAGGGTTAACTTTCTTT
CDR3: CASSLSDTGLTFF

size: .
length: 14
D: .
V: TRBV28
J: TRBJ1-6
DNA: TGTGCCAGCCTAACGACAGCCGCAAATTCACCCCTCCACTTT
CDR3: CASLTTAANSPLHF

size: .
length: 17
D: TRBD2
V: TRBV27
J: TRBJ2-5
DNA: TGTGCCAGCAGTTTAGACGGACTAGCGGGAGGGGGTGAGACCCAGTACTTC
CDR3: CASSLDGLAGGGETQYF

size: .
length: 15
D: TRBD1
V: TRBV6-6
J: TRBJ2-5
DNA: TGTGCCAGCGCCAGACAACAGGGGGGCCAAGAGACCCAGTACTTC
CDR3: CASARQQGGQETQYF

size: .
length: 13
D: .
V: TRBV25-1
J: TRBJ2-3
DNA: TGTGCCAGCAGTGTGGGGGAGGCAGATACGCAGTATTTT
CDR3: CASSVGEADTQYF

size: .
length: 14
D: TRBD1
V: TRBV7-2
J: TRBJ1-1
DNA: TGTGCCAGCACCGAGAGGGGGCAATACACTGAAGCTTTCTTT
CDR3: CASTERGQYTEAFF

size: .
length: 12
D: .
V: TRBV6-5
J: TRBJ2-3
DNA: TGTGCCAGCAGTATAAGAGGAGATACGCAGTATTTT
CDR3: CASSIRGDTQYF

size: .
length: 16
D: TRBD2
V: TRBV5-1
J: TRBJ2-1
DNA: TGCGCCAGCAGCGGAGGGACTAGCGGGTCTATAAATGAGCAGTTCTTC
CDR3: CASSGGTSGSINEQFF

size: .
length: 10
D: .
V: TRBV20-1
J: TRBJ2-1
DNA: TGCAGTGCGGAGAGGAATGAGCAGTTCTTC
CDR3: CSAERNEQFF

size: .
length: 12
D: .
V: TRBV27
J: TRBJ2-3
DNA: TGTGCCAGCAGTTTAACCTCAAGCGCGCAGTATTTT
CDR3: CASSLTSSAQYF

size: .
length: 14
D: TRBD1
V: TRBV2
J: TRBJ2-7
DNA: TGTGCCAGCATCGAAGGGACAGAGTTGTACGAGCAGTACTTC
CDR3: CASIEGTELYEQYF

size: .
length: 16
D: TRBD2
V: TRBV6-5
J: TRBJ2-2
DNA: TGTGCCAGCAGTTCCAACCGTATGGGGGGGACCGGGGAGCTGTTTTTT
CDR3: CASSSNRMGGTGELFF

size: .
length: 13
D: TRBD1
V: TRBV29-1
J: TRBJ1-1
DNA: TGCAGCGTTGTAGAGGGGGCGAACACTGAAGCTTTCTTT
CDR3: CSVVEGANTEAFF

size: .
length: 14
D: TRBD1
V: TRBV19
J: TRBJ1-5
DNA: TGTGCCAGTATGACAGGGTCTGGGAATCAGCCCCAGCATTTT
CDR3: CASMTGSGNQPQHF

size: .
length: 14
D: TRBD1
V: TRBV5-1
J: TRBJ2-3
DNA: TGCGCCAGCAGCTCCGGACAGGGGACAGGTACGCAGTATTTT
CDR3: CASSSGQGTGTQYF

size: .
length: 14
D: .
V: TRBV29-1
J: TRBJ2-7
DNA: TGCAGCGTTGTATGGGACAAAGGTTCCTACGAGCAGTACTTC
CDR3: CSVVWDKGSYEQYF

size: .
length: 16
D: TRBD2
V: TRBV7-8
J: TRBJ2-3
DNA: TGTGCCAGCAGCTTATTAGCGGGAGCGGGCACAGATACGCAGTATTTT
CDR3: CASSLLAGAGTDTQYF

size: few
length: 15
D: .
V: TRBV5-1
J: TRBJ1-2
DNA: TGCGCCAGCACCAAAACCGGTATTTACAACTATGGCTACACCTTC
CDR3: CASTKTGIYNYGYTF

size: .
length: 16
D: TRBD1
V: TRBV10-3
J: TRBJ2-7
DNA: TGTGCCATCGCGTTAAACTCCGGGACAGGGTCCTACGAGCAGTACTTC
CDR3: CAIALNSGTGSYEQYF

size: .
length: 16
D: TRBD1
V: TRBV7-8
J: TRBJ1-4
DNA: TGTGCCAGCAGCTTAGTACCGGGACAGGCTGGTGAAAAACTGTTTTTT
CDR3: CASSLVPGQAGEKLFF

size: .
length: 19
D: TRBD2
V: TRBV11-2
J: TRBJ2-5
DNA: TGTGCCAGCAGCCGAGAAGGGACTAGCGGGCGATACCGACAAGAGACCCAGTACTTC
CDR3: CASSREGTSGRYRQETQYF

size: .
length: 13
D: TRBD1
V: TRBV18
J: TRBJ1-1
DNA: TGTGCCAGCTCACAGGGGGCGCGGACTGAAGCTTTCTTT
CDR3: CASSQGARTEAFF

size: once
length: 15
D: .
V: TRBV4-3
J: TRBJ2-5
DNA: TGCGCCAGCAGCCAAGGTCTGCGGGGCCAAGAGACCCAGTACTTC
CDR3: CASSQGLRGQETQYF

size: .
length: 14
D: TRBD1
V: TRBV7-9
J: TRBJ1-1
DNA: TGTGCCAGCAGCGTCCTGGGACAGTTCACTGAAGCTTTCTTT
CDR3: CASSVLGQFTEAFF

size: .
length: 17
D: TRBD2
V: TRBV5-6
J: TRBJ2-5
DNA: TGTGCCAGCAGCGCCCCGACTAGTGGGAGGGCCTGGGAGACCCAGTACTTC
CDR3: CASSAPTSGRAWETQYF

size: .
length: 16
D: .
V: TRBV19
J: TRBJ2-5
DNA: TGTGCCAGTAGTATTAATCTAGCGGCAAGGGGGGAGACCCAGTACTTC
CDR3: CASSINLAARGETQYF

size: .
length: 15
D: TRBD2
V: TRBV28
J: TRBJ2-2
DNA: TGTGCCAGCAGTGGGACTAGTTTTAGGATCGGGGAGCTGTTTTTT
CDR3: CASSGTSFRIGELFF

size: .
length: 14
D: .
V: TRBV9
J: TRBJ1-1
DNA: TGTGCCAGCAGCGTAGGAAACGAGCCTCGGGAAGCTTTCTTT
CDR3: CASSVGNEPREAFF

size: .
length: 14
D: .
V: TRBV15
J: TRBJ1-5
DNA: TGTGCCACCAGCAGAGGACAAATCAATCAGCCCCAGCATTTT
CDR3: CATSRGQINQPQHF

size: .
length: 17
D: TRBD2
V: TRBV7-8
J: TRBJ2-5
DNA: TGTGCCAGCAGCTTTGGTCTCGGCTCTAGCGGCCAAGAGACCCAGTACTTC
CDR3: CASSFGLGSSGQETQYF

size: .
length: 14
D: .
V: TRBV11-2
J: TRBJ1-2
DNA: TGTGCCAGCAGCCCTTCGGGGACATACTATGGCTACACCTTC
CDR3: CASSPSGTYYGYTF

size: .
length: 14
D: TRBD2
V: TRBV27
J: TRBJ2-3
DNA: TGTGCCAGCAGGGGACTATCTCGAGCTGATACGCAGTATTTT
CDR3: CASRGLSRADTQYF

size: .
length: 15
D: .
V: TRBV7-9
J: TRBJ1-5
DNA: TGTGCCAGCAGCCCGCGGGGGGGCAGCAATCAGCCCCAGCATTTT
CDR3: CASSPRGGSNQPQHF

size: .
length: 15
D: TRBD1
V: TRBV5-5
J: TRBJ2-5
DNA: TGTGCCAGCAGCGGGGGACAGAGGCTCCAAGAGACCCAGTACTTC
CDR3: CASSGGQRLQETQYF

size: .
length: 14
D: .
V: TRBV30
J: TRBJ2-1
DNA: TGTGCCTGGAGTGCCCCAGCGGAGTACAATGAGCAGTTCTTC
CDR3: CAWSAPAEYNEQFF

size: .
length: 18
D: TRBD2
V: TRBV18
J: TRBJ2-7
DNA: TGTGCCAGCTCACCATTTGAAGGACTAGCGGGAAGATCCTACGAGCAGTACTTC
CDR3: CASSPFEGLAGRSYEQYF

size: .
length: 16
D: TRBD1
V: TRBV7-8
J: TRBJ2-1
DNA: TGTGCCAGCAGCCGGGGACAGGGAAAACGGGACAATGAGCAGTTCTTC
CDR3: CASSRGQGKRDNEQFF

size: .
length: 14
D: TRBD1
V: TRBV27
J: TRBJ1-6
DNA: TGTGCCAGCAGTTCGACAGGGGGCTATTCACCCCTCCACTTT
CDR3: CASSSTGGYSPLHF

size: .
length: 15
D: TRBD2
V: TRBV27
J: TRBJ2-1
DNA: TGTGCCAGCAGTCTAGGGAGGGTAGGGTACAATGAGCAGTTCTTC
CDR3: CASSLGRVGYNEQFF

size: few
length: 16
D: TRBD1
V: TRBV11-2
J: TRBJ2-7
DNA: TGTGCCAGCAGCTTAGACGGGACAGGGGACGGTTGGGAGCAGTACTTC
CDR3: CASSLDGTGDGWEQYF

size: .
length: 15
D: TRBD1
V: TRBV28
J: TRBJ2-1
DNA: TGTGCCAGCGGAGGACAGGGGGCTTTCTACAATGAGCAGTTCTTC
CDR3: CASGGQGAFYNEQFF

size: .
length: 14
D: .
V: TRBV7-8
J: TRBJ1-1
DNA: TGTGCCAGCAGCTTAGATGGGGCAGGCACTGAAGCTTTCTTT
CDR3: CASSLDGAGTEAFF

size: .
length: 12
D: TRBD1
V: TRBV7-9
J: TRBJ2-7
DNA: TGTGCCAGCCGGACAGGGATAGGCGAGCAGTACTTC
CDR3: CASRTGIGEQYF

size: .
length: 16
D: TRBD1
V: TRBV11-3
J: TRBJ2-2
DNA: TGTGCCAGCAGCCGTTGGACAGGGGAGGTCACCGGGGAGCTGTTTTTT
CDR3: CASSRWTGEVTGELFF

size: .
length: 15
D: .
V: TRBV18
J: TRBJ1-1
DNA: TGTGCCAGCTCACCGCAAGGACAGCTTAACACTGAAGCTTTCTTT
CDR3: CASSPQGQLNTEAFF

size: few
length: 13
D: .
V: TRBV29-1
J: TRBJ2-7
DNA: TGCAGCGTTGAAGTTTCTCGGGGGTACGAGCAGTACTTC
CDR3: CSVEVSRGYEQYF

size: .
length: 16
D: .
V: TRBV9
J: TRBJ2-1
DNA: TGTGCCAGCAGCCCCTTCGACGCGGGATCCTACAATGAGCAGTTCTTC
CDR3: CASSPFDAGSYNEQFF